This TCR beta chain was recovered during a study of cytomegalovirus exposure and HLA in healthy donors. The study's findings and limits: Trimming of TCR beta V- and J-genes showed a link, identified in a later analysis, to a missense DCLRE1C variant.

The V and J ends lost 1 base and 8 bases, in that order; junction bases with no gene match: 6. The CDR3 has 14 residues. CDR1 SQVTM and CDR2 ANQGSEA come from the germline V gene. Both 60 Vbeta primers and 13 Jbeta primers went into the PCR. The data were produced by immunoSEQ multiplex PCR, yet TCRdb's version contains in-frame clones alone and is incomplete. Its listing shows around 88,000 clones. Concerning this clone itself: Antigen: not known.

Sequencing was carried out using PBMCs. The TCR originated in a girl between 5 and 17 years old in good health and CMV-seropositive. J is TRBJ1-2 and V is TRBV29-1; 11 bases align to TRBD1. This chain's CDR3 is CSVEAGTGGRGYTF. The CDR3 DNA is TGCAGCGTTGAAGCCGGGACAGGGGGACGCGGCTACACCTTC.